The text below deals with one TCR beta chain. There are a few counts of this clonotype. This receptor's antigen is unknown. Qualities for individual bases were not recorded, and no much larger clone is one base off. The data derive from a study of early T cells in non-severe SARS-CoV-2 infection (dated by TCRdb to about 2021). Notes on the research overall: Because TCR sequencing relied on bulk RNA taken from unsorted whole blood, pairing of alpha and beta chains was not possible. Study-level results and caveats: VDJdb matching was skewed toward anti-spike CD8 responses, so virus-specific expansions were likely underestimated and private and CD4 specificities were missed.

A case-control design nested within a healthcare worker cohort in London, UK, was used, with weekly nasopharyngeal swab PCR tests and blood sampling performed. Healthcare workers were recruited between 23 and 31 March 2020, during the week of the UK lockdown, and were followed weekly for up to about 15 weeks. Between the V and J ends, shortened by 1 base and 4 bases respectively, the junction contains 10 bases. The CDR3 sequence holds 14 residues, the cysteine and phenylalanine included. CDR3 DNA only is kept here, 42 bases in frame from base 1. CDR1 SEHNR and CDR2 FQNEAQ are derived from the germline V gene (reference sequence). Receptor amplification or capture employed 5' RACE. Instrument on record: NextSeq 500. In the TCR library protocol, unique molecular identifiers were attached to individual cDNA molecules to correct for PCR bias and sequencing error. Both TCR alpha and beta chains were sequenced, and tight co-correlation was observed between alpha and beta sequence abundances in each sample. The study's processing was this. Decombinator V4 was used to perform V gene, J gene and CDR3 annotation of TCR sequences. Expanded TCRs were defined as changing significantly between any two time points under a Poisson model with p below 0.0001. Abundances of TCRs were expressed as counts per million after normalisation to the total number of TCRs sequenced in each sample. MAIT TCRs were defined by TRAV1-2 paired with TRAJ12, TRAJ20 or TRAJ33, and iNKT TCRs by TRAV10 paired with TRAJ18. VDJdb, accessed 1 November 2021, was searched for CMV, EBV and SARS-CoV-2 annotated TCRs, with TCRs annotated for multiple antigens excluded. The public sequencing data were trimmed at Q25 with fastp and processed into clonotypes with MiXCR by TCRdb, which kept only in-frame beta chains. Each CDR3 protein appears once, grouped with its most common genes and DNA. The V and J calls shown here were made by TCRdb, not taken from the authors' results. The sample table shows about 59,000 distinct CDR3 sequences, and about 12% are seen once. Roughly 10% of the sample is held by the ten biggest clonotypes.

This TCR was recovered from an adult who was a healthcare worker with PCR-confirmed SARS-CoV-2 infection or an uninfected control (not recorded which). Recombination connected TRBV7-9 to TRBJ1-2; too little of a D gene remains to name it. The sequences come from whole blood, collected at baseline. CDR3 protein: CASSLDGISYGYTF. The nucleotide sequence is TGTGCCAGCAGCTTAGACGGCATAAGCTATGGCTACACCTTC.